The clone carrying this TCR beta chain came up a few times. This sample was included in a study of OX40 agonist ivuxolimab in advanced cancers. Study information: A male proportion of over 70% was recorded, with mean age 60 years and range roughly 23 to 85.

V lost 3 bases, J lost 7 bases, and 7 bases lay in between. The CDR3 is made up of 11 amino acids. Germline lookup yields CDR1 GTSNPN and CDR2 SVGIG (reference sequence). This table comes from immunoSEQ multiplex PCR, and its TCRdb copy is limited to in-frame clones, with some not included. Seen here are approximately 20,000 clones, about 86% observed once, and the top ten hold more than 9.5%. The sequencing used CD4+ or CD8+ T cells sorted from blood, collected in a trial of the OX40 agonist ivuxolimab. The clonotype comes from an adult with an advanced solid tumor such as melanoma, head and neck, liver or kidney cancer. The chain is built from TRBV30 and TRBJ2-4, with D unresolved. The CDR3 sequence: CAWSPGNIQYF. The CDR3 nucleotides read TGTGCCTGGAGCCCCGGGAACATTCAGTACTTC.